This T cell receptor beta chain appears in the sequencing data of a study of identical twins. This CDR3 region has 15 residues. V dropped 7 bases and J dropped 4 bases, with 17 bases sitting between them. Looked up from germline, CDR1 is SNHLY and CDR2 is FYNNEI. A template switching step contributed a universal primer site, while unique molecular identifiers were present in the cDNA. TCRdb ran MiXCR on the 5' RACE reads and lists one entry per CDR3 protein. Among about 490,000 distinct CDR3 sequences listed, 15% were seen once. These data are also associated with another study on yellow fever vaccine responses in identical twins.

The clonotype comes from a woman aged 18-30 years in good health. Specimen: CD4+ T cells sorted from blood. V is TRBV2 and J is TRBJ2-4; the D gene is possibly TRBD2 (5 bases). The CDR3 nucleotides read TGTGCCAGCACTGGGGAGACCCCAATGAAAAACATTCAGTACTTC. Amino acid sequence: CASTGETPMKNIQYF.